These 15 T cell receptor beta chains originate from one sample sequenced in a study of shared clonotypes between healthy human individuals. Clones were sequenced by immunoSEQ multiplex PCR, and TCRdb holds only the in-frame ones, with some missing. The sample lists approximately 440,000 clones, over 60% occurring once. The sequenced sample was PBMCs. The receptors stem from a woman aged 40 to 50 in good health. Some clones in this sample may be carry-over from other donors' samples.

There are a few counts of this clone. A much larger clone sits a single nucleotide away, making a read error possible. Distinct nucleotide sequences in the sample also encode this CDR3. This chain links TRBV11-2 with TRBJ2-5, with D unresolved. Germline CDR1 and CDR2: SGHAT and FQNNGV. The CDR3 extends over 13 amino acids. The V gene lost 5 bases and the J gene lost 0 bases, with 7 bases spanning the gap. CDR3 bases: TGTGCCAGCAGCCTCCAGTACCAAGAGACCCAGTACTTC. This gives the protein CASSLQYQETQYF.

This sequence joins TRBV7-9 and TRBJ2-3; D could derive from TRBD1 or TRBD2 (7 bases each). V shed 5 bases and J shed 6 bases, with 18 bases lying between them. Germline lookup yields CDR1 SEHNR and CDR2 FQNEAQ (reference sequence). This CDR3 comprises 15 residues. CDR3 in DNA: TGTGCCAGCAGCCCCCCAGGGGGAGGGGATGATACGCAGTATTTT. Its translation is CASSPPGGGDDTQYF.

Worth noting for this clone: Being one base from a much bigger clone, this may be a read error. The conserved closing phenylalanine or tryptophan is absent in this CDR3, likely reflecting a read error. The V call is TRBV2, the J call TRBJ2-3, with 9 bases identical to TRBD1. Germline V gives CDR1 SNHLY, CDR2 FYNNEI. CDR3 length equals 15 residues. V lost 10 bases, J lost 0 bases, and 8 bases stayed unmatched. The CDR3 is CAIVTGGSSTDTQYS. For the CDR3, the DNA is TGTGCCATCGTGACAGGGGGATCTAGCACAGATACGCAGTATTCT.

The CDR3 loop reads CASSFPPSGSYNEQFF. CDR3 coding DNA: TGCGCCAGCAGCTTCCCCCCTAGCGGGAGCTACAATGAGCAGTTCTTC. The chain combines TRBV5-1 with TRBJ2-1; TRBD2 matches at 10 bases. Unmatched junction bases numbered 5, after V lost 2 bases and J lost 3 bases. Germline V lookup: CDR1 SGHRS, CDR2 YFSETQ. The CDR3 loop spans 16 amino acids.

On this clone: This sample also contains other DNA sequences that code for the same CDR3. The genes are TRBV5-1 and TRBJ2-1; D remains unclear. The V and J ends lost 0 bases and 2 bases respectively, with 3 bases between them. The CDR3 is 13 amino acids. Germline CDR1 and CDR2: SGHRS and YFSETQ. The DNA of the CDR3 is TGCGCCAGCAGCTTGGACACCTACAATGAGCAGTTCTTC. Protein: CASSLDTYNEQFF. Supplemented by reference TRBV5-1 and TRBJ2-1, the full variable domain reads KAGVTQTPRYLIKTRGQQVTLSCSPISGHRSVSWYQQTPGQGLQFLFEYFSETQRNKGNFPGRFSGRQFSNSRSEMNVSTLELGDSALYLCASSLDTYNEQFFGPGTRLTVL.

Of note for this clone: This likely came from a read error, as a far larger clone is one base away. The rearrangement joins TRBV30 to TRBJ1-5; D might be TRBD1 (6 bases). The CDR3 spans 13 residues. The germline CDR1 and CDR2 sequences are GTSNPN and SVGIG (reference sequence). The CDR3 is CAWSYGGNRPQHF. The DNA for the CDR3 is TGTGCCTGGAGCTATGGGGGCAATCGGCCCCAGCATTTT.

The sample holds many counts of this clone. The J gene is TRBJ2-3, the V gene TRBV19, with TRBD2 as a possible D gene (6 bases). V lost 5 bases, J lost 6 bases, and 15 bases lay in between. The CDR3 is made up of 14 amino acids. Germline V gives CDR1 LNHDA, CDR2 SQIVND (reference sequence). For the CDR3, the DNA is TGTGCCAGTAGTCTACGACGGGAGACCGATACGCAGTATTTT. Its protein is CASSLRRETDTQYF.

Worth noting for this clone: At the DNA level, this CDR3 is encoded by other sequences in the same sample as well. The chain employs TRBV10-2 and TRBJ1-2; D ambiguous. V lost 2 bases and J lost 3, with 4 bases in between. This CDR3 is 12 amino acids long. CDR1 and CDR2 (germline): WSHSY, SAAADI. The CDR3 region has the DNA TGCGCCAGCAGTGAGCGGGACTATGGCTACACCTTC. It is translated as CASSERDYGYTF.

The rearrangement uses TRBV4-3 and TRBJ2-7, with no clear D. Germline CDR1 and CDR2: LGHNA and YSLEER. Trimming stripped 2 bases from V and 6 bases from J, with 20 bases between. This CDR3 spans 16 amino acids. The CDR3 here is CASSQNENSPQREQYF. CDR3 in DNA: TGCGCCAGCAGCCAAAATGAAAATTCCCCCCAACGCGAGCAGTACTTC.

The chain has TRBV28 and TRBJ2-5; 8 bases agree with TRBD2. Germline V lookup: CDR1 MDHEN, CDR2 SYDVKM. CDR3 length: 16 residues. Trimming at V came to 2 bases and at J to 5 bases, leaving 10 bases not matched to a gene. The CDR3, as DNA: TGTGCCAGCAGTTTACCTGGACTAGCCGGAAGGGAGACCCAGTACTTC. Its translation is CASSLPGLAGRETQYF.

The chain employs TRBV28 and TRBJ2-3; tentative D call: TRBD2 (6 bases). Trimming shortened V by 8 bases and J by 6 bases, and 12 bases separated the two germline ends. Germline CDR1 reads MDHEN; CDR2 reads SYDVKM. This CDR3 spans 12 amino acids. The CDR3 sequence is CASRYGGDTQYF. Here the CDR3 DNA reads TGTGCCAGCCGGTATGGAGGGGATACGCAGTATTTT.

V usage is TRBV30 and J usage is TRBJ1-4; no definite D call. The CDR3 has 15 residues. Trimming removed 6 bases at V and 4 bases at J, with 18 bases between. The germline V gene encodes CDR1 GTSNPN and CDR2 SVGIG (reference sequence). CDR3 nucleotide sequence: TGTGCCTGCCAACCCTGGCGGGGATTTAATGAAAAACTGTTTTTT. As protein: CACQPWRGFNEKLFF.

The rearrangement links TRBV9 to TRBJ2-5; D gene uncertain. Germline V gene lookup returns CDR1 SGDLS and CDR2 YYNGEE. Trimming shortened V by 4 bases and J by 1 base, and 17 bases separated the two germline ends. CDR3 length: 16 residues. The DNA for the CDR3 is TGTGCCAGCAGCTTCCGGGCAAGTTGGGGCCAAGAGACCCAGTACTTC. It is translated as CASSFRASWGQETQYF.

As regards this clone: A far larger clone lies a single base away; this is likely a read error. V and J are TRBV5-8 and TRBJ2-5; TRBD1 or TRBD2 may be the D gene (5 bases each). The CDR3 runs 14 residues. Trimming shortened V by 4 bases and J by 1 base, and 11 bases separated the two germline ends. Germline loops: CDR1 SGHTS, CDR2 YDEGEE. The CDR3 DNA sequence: TGTGCCAGCAGCCAGGGACGGATCCAAGAGACCCAGTACTTC. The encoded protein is CASSQGRIQETQYF.

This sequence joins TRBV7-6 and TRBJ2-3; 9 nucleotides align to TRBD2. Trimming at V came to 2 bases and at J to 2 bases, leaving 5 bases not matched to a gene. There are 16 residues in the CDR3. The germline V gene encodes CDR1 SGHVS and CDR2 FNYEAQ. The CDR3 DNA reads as TGTGCCAGCAGCTTACCCGTAGCGGGAGACACAGATACGCAGTATTTT. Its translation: CASSLPVAGDTDTQYF.